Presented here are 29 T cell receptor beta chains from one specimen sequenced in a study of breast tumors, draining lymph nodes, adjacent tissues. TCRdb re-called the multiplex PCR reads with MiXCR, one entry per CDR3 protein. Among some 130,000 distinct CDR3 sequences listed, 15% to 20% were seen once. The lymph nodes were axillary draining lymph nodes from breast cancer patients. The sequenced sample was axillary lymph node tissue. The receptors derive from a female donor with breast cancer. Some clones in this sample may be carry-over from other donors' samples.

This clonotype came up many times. CDR3 sequence: CASSQQWTGGTGANVLTF. The CDR3 bases are TGCGCCAGCAGCCAGCAATGGACAGGGGGTACAGGGGCCAACGTCCTGACTTTC. The J gene is TRBJ2-6, the V gene TRBV5-1; 10 positions agree with TRBD1. J lost 4 bases, V lost 4 bases, and 11 bases had no gene match. CDR1 and CDR2 (germline): SGHRS, YFSETQ. This CDR3 spans 18 amino acids.

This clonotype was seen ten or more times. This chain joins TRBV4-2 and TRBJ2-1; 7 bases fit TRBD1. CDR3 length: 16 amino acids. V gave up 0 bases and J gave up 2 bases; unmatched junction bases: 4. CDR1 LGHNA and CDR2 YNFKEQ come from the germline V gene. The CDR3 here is CASSQDRQGTYNEQFF. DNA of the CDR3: TGTGCCAGCAGCCAAGATCGACAGGGAACCTACAATGAGCAGTTCTTC.

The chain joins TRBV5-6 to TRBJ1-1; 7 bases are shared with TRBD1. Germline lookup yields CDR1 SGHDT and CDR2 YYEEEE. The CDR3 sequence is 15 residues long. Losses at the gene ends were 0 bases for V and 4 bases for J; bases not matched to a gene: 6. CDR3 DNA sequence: TGTGCCAGCAGCTTGGGAGGGGGCGAAACCACTGAAGCTTTCTTT. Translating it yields CASSLGGGETTEAFF.

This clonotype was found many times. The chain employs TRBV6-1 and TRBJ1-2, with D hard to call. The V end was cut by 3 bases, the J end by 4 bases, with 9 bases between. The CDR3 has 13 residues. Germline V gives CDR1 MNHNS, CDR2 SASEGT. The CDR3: CASSEQQSYGYTF. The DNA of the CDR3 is TGTGCCAGCAGTGAGCAACAGAGCTATGGCTACACCTTC.

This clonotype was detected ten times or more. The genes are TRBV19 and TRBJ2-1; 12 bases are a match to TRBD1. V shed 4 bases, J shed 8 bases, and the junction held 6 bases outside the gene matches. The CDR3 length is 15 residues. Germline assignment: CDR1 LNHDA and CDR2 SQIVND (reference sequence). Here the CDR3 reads CASSNRDRGLDEQFF. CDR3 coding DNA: TGTGCCAGTAGTAACCGGGACAGGGGGCTCGATGAGCAGTTCTTC.

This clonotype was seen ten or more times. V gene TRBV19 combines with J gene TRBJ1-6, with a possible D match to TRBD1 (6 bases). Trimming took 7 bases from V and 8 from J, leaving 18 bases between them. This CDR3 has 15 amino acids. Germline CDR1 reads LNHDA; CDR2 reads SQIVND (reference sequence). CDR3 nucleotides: TGTGCCAGTAATCCCAGGGGTTCAGATTATTCACCCCTCCACTTT. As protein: CASNPRGSDYSPLHF.

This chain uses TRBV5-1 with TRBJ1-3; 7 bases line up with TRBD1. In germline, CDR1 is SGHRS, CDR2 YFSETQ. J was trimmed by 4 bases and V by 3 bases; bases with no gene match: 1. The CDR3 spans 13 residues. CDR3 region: CASSWGQGNTIYF. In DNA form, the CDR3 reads TGCGCCAGCAGCTGGGGACAGGGAAACACCATATATTTT.

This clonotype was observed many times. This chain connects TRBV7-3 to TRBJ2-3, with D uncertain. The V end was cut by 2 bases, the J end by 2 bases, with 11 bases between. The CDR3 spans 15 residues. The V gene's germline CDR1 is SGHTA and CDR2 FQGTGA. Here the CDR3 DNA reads TGTGCCAGCAGCTTAGCGGCTCCCCCCACAGATACGCAGTATTTT. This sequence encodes CASSLAAPPTDTQYF. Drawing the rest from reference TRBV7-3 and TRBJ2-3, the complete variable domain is GAGVSQTPSNKVTEKGKYVELRCDPISGHTALYWYRQSLGQGPEFLIYFQGTGAADDSGLPNDRFFAVRPEGSVSTLKIQRTERGDSAVYLCASSLAAPPTDTQYFGPGTRLTVL.

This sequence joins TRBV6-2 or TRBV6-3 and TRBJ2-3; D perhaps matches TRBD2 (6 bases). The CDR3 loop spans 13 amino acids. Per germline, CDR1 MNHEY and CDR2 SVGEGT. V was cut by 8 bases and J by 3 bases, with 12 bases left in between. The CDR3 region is CASGRRVTDTQYF. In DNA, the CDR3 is TGTGCCAGCGGTCGGAGGGTGACAGATACGCAGTATTTT.

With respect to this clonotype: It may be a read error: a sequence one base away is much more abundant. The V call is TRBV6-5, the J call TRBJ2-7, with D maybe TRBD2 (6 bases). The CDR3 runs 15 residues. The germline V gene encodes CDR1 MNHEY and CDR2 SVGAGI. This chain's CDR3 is CASSSVAGSSYGQYF. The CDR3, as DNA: TGTGCCAGCAGTTCTGTTGCGGGGAGCTCCTACGGGCAGTACTTC.

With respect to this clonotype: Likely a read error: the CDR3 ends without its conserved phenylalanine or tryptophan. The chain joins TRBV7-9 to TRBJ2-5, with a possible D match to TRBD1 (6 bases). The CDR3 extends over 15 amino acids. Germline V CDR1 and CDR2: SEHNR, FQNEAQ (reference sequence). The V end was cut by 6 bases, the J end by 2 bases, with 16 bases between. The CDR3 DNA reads TGTGCCAGCAGAAAAGGGGACACCTCACAAGAGACCCAGTACTAC. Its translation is CASRKGDTSQETQYY.

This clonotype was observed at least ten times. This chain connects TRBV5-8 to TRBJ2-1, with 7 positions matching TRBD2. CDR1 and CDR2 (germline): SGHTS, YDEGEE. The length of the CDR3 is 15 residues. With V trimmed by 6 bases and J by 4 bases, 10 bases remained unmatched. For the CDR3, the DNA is TGTGCCAGCATCCCCGGGACTACCTCATACAATGAGCAGTTCTTC. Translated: CASIPGTTSYNEQFF. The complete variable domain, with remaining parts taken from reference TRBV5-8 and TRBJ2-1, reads EAGVTQSPTHLIKTRGQQATLRCSPISGHTSVYWYQQALGLGLQFLLWYDEGEERNRGNFPPRFSGRQFPNYSSELNVNALELEDSALYLCASIPGTTSYNEQFFGPGTRLTVL.

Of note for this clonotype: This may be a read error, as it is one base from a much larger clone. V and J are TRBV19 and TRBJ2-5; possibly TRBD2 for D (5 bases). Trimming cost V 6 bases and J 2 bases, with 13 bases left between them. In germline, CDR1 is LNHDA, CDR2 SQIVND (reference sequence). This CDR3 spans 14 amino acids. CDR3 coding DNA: TGTGCCAGTAGGTCTTGGACTTCACAAGAGACCCAGTACTTC. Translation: CASRSWTSQETQYF.

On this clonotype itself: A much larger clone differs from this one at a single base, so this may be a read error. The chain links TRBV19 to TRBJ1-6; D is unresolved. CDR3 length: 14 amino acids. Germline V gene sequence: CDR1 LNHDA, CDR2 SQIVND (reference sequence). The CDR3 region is CATQEPYEGSPPHF. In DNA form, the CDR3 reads TGTGCCACGCAGGAACCCTACGAGGGTTCACCCCCCCACTTT.

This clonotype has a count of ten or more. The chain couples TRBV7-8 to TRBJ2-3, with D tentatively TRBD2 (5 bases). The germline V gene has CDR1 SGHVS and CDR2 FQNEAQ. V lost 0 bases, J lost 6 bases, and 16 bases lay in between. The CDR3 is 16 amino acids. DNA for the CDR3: TGTGCCAGCAGCTTAGCGCTAGGACTTGTGGGGGATACGCAGTATTTT. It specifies CASSLALGLVGDTQYF.

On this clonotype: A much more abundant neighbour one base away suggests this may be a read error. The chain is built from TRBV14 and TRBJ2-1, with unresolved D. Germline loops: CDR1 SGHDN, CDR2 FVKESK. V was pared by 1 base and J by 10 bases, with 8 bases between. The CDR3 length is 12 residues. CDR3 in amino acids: CASSQGVCEQFF. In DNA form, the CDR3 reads TGTGCCAGCAGCCAAGGCGTGTGCGAGCAGTTCTTC.

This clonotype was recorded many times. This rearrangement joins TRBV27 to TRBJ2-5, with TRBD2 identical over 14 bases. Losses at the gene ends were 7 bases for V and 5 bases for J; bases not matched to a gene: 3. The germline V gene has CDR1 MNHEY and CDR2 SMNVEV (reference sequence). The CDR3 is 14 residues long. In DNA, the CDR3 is TGTGCCAGCATGACTAGCGGGGGGGCGGAGACCCAGTACTTC. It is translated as CASMTSGGAETQYF.

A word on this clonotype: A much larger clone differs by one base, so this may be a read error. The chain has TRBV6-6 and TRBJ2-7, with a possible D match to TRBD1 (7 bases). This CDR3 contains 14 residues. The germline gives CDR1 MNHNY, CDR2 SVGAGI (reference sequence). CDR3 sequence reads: CASGGTAKTYGQYF. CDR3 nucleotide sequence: TGTGCCAGCGGAGGGACAGCCAAGACATACGGGCAGTACTTC.

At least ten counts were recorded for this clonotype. The CDR3 region is CASSLVPGGRDTQYF. Written as DNA, the CDR3 is TGTGCCAGCAGCCTGGTTCCGGGGGGGCGAGATACGCAGTATTTT. The chain couples TRBV7-9 to TRBJ2-3, with TRBD2 matching 8 bases. The CDR3 has 15 amino acids. CDR1 is SEHNR, CDR2 FQNEAQ, per germline (reference sequence). V trimming: 5 bases; J trimming: 5 bases; junction bases outside the gene matches: 9.

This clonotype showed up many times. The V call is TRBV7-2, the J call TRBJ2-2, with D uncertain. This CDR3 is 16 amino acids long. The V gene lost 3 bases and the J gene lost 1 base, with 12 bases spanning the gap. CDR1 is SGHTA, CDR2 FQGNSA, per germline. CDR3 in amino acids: CASSFRLDLNTGELFF. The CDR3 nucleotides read TGTGCCAGCAGCTTTCGTCTCGACTTGAACACCGGGGAGCTGTTTTTT.

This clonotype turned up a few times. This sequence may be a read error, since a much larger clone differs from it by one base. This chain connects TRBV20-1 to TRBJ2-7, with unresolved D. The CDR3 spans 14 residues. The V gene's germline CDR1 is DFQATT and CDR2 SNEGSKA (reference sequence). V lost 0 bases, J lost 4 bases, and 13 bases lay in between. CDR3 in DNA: TGCAGTGCTAGAGATCCTAGTTCTGTTTACGAGCAGTACTTC. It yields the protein CSARDPSSVYEQYF.

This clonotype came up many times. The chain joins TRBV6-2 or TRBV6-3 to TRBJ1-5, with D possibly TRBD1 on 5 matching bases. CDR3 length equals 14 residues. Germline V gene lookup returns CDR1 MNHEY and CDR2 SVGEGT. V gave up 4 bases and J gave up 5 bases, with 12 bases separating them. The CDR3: CASSWGRWDQPQHF. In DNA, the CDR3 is TGTGCCAGCAGTTGGGGACGGTGGGATCAGCCCCAGCATTTT.

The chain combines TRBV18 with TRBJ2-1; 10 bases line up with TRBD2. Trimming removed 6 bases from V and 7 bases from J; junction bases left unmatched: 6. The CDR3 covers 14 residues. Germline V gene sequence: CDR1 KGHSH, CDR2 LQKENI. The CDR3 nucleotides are TGTGCCAGCTCGTCACTAGCGGGGATTAATGAGCAGTTCTTC. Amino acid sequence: CASSSLAGINEQFF.

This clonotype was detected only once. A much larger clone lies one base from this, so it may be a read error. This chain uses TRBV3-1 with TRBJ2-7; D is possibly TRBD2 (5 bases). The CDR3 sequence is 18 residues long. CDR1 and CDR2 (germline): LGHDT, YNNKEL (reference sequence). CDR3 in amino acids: CAGSQDGSTGTLSYEQYF. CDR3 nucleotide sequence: TGTGCCGGCAGCCAAGATGGATCCACGGGAACGCTATCCTACGAGCAGTACTTC.

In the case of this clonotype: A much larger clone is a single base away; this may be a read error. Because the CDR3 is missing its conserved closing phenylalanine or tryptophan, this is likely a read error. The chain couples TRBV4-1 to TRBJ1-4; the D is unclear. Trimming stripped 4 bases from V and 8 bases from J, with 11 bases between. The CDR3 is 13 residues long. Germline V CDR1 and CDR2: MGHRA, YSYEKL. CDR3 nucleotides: TGCGCCAGCAGCCCTTCGGCTACGGAAAAACTGTTTTCT. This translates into CASSPSATEKLFS.

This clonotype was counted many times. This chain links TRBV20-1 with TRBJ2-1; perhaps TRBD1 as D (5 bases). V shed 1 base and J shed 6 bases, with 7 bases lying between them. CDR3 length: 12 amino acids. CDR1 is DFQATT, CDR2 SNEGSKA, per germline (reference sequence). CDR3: CSARARVNEQFF. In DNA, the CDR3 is TGCAGTGCTAGAGCCAGGGTCAATGAGCAGTTCTTC.

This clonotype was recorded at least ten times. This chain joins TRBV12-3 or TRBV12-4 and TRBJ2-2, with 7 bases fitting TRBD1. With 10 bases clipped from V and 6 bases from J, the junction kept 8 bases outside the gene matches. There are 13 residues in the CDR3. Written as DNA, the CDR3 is TGTGCCACACGACAGGGAGTGGCCGGGGAGCTGTTTTTT. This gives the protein CATRQGVAGELFF.

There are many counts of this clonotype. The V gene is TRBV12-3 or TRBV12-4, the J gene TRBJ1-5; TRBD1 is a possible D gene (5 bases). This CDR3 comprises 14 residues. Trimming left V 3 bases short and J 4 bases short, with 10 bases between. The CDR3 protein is CASSFSGRNQPQHF. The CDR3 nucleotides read TGTGCCAGCAGTTTCTCAGGGAGGAATCAGCCCCAGCATTTT.

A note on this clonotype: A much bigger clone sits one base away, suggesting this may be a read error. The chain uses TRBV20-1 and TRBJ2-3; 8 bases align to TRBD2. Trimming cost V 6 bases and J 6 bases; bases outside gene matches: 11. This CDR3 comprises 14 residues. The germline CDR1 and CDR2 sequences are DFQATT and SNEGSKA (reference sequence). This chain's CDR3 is CSAPPSGGGDTQYF. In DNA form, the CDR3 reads TGCAGTGCCCCACCTTCTGGCGGGGGGGATACGCAGTATTTT.